This T cell receptor beta chain emerged from a study of identical twins. Study findings and constraints: Potential partial confounding of zero-insertion analyses by invariant MAIT and iNKT cells was noted. Twins' excess sharing was less marked for out-of-frame beta sequences.

TCRdb itself ran the 5' RACE reads through MiXCR, one entry per CDR3 protein. This table holds 600,000 to 800,000 distinct CDR3 sequences, 20% to 25% found once. In this sample, this clonotype turned up many times. Its cognate antigen is unknown. The germline V gene encodes CDR1 MNHNS and CDR2 SASEGT. This CDR3 is built from 15 residues. The V gene lost 8 bases and the J gene lost 0 bases, with 17 bases spanning the gap. The sample was also reused in another study, on T cells expressing NK-cell markers. This second report adds: With respect to HCMV, seven of the eight sequenced donors were seropositive, and one was seronegative.

The TCR was taken from a young woman in good health. The rearrangement joins TRBV6-1 to TRBJ2-7; a weak D match, TRBD1 (6 bases). What was sequenced was PBMCs. The CDR3 DNA sequence: TGTGCCAGCGAGTCCCAGGACAGTCCCTCCTACGAGCAGTACTTC. As protein: CASESQDSPSYEQYF.